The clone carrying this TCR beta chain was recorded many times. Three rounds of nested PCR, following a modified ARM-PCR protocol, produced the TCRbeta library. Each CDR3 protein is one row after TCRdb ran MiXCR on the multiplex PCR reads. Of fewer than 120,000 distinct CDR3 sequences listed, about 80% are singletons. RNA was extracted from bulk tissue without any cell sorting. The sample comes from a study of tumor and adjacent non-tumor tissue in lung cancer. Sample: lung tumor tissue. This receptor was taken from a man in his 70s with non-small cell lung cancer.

The CDR3 loop is CASSYGPMRETQYF. The DNA of the CDR3 is TGTGCCAGCAGTTATGGGCCCATGAGAGAGACCCAGTACTTC. The chain has TRBV5-4 and TRBJ2-5, with D uncertain. The germline V gene encodes CDR1 SGHNT and CDR2 YYREEE (reference sequence). This CDR3 is 14 amino acids long. Trimming took off 5 bases at V and 4 bases at J, with 15 bases between the two ends.